This T cell receptor beta chain was recorded in a study of blood T cell repertoires in COVID-19. Looking at the study overall: Nucleic acid was either cDNA or gDNA, and it came from T cells, B-cell-depleted T cells, or PBMCs.

This table comes from immunoSEQ multiplex PCR, and its TCRdb copy is limited to in-frame clones, with some not included. Of some 450,000 clones in the sample, around 90% were seen once. From germline, CDR1 is LGHNA and CDR2 YNFKEQ. V shed 4 bases, J shed 4 bases, and the junction held 5 bases outside the gene matches. There are 14 residues in the CDR3. The chain carries TRBV4-2 and TRBJ1-2, with 8 bases aligning to TRBD1. Sequencing used peripheral blood. The clonotype originates from a man aged 18-30 years with COVID-19, enrolled during active disease. The chain's CDR3 is CASSRGQGGYGYTF. The CDR3 DNA reads as TGTGCCAGCAGCCGTGGACAGGGAGGCTATGGCTACACCTTC.